These 15 T cell receptor beta chains share one sample of origin, sequenced in a study of shared clonotypes between healthy human individuals. The repertoire was sequenced with immunoSEQ multiplex PCR; TCRdb's copy has only in-frame clones and lacks some. The table records about half a million clones, 79% of them present only once. What was sequenced was PBMCs. The receptors here all came from a woman in her 40s in good health. Some clones in this sample may be carry-over from other donors' samples.

The sample holds a few counts of this clone. The chain carries TRBV6-6 and TRBJ1-5, with 8 bases fitting TRBD1. Unmatched junction bases numbered 4, after V lost 6 bases and J lost 3 bases. CDR3 length equals 14 residues. Germline V CDR1 and CDR2: MNHNY, SVGAGI (reference sequence). DNA for the CDR3: TGTGCCAGCAGCAAACAGGGGGACAATCAGCCCCAGCATTTT. As protein: CASSKQGDNQPQHF.

This clone occurred a few times. This chain connects TRBV5-1 to TRBJ2-2; maybe TRBD1 (6 bases). The CDR3 totals 16 residues. V lost 0 bases and J 4 bases, leaving 13 bases between the germline ends. Germline V gives CDR1 SGHRS, CDR2 YFSETQ. This chain's CDR3 is CASSLVGQGITGELFF. DNA for the CDR3: TGCGCCAGCAGCTTGGTAGGGCAGGGGATCACCGGGGAGCTGTTTTTT.

This clone has a handful of counts. This may be a read error: a much more frequent sequence differs by one nucleotide. V is TRBV6-6 and J is TRBJ2-7, with 7 bases lining up with TRBD1. The CDR3 length is 15 residues. Germline V CDR1 and CDR2: MNHNY, SVGAGI (reference sequence). DNA for the CDR3: TGTGCCGGCAGTACCTACAGGGGTGGGTCCTACGAGCAGTACTTC. Encoded protein: CAGSTYRGGSYEQYF.

The chain uses TRBV28 and TRBJ2-7; 12 bases fit TRBD1. The CDR3 is 19 residues long. Germline loops: CDR1 MDHEN, CDR2 SYDVKM. The J segment lost 3 bases and the V segment lost 4 bases, leaving 16 bases of the junction unmatched. This CDR3 is CASSSRDRGRRLRNYEQYF. The CDR3 DNA reads TGTGCCAGCAGTTCACGGGACAGGGGGCGACGGTTGCGAAACTACGAGCAGTACTTC.

The gene calls are TRBV20-1 and TRBJ1-2; D ambiguous. V lost 0 bases and J 5 bases, leaving 4 bases between the germline ends. The CDR3 sequence is 11 residues long. The V gene's germline CDR1 is DFQATT and CDR2 SNEGSKA (reference sequence). The CDR3: CSARDGYGYTF. DNA for the CDR3: TGCAGTGCTAGAGACGGGTATGGCTACACCTTC.

This rearrangement joins TRBV15 to TRBJ1-4; D not resolved. The V gene lost 1 base and the J gene lost 8 bases, with 11 bases spanning the gap. This CDR3 contains 14 residues. Germline CDR1 and CDR2: LNHNV and YYDKDF (reference sequence). The CDR3 reads CATSRAGGNEKLFF. The CDR3 DNA is TGTGCCACCAGCAGAGCGGGTGGGAACGAAAAACTGTTTTTT.

This clone was detected only once. V and J are TRBV4-3 and TRBJ1-1; no firm D call. Deletions cut 3 bases from V and 1 base from J, with 6 bases between. CDR3 length: 13 amino acids. CDR1 is LGHNA and CDR2 is YSLEER in the germline V gene. CDR3 amino acids: CASSQGRNTEAFF. CDR3 sequence (DNA): TGCGCCAGCAGCCAGGGTAGGAACACTGAAGCTTTCTTT.

The chain carries TRBV7-9 and TRBJ1-2; D may be TRBD1 (5 bases). This CDR3 has 13 amino acids. V was pared by 0 bases and J by 6 bases, with 8 bases between. The germline gives CDR1 SEHNR, CDR2 FQNEAQ (reference sequence). The CDR3 sequence is CASSLALGDGYTF. CDR3 nucleotides: TGTGCCAGCAGCTTAGCGCTGGGGGATGGCTACACCTTC.

V usage is TRBV28 and J usage is TRBJ1-6; D gene ambiguous. The V end lost 7 bases, the J end lost 7 bases, and 11 bases lay between the germline ends. CDR1 is MDHEN, CDR2 SYDVKM, per germline. The CDR3 spans 13 residues. CDR3 region: CASMQDINSPLHF. CDR3 nucleotide sequence: TGTGCCAGCATGCAGGATATCAATTCACCCCTCCACTTT. Based on the CDR3 plus reference TRBV28 and TRBJ1-6, the full variable domain is DVKVTQSSRYLVKRTGEKVFLECVQDMDHENMFWYRQDPGLGLRLIYFSYDVKMKEKGDIPEGYSVSREKKERFSLILESASTNQTSMYLCASMQDINSPLHFGNGTRLTVT.

The gene calls are TRBV10-1 and TRBJ2-5; 8 bases map to TRBD2. Germline-derived CDR1 and CDR2 are WNHNN and SYGVQD (reference sequence). V lost 6 bases to trimming and J lost 3 bases; unmatched junction nucleotides: 3. CDR3 length: 13 amino acids. The CDR3 DNA reads TGCGCCAGCAGACGGCGGGAGGAAGAGACCCAGTACTTC. Its translation: CASRRREEETQYF.

The CDR3 region has the DNA TGCGCCAGCAGCACAGACAGGGACTTCTCCTACGAGCAGTACTTC. This encodes CASSTDRDFSYEQYF. The V gene is TRBV5-1, the J gene TRBJ2-7; possible D gene TRBD1, 7 bases. Germline-derived CDR1 and CDR2 are SGHRS and YFSETQ. V was cut by 4 bases and J by 0 bases, with 14 bases left in between. This CDR3 contains 15 residues. Complete variable domain (other parts from reference TRBV5-1 and TRBJ2-7): KAGVTQTPRYLIKTRGQQVTLSCSPISGHRSVSWYQQTPGQGLQFLFEYFSETQRNKGNFPGRFSGRQFSNSRSEMNVSTLELGDSALYLCASSTDRDFSYEQYFGPGTRLTVT.

This clone was observed once. J is TRBJ1-3 and V is TRBV6-1; no firm D call. CDR3 length: 13 amino acids. V was trimmed by 8 bases and J by 2 bases, leaving 10 bases between them. The germline V gene has CDR1 MNHNS and CDR2 SASEGT. CDR3 DNA sequence: TGTGCCAGCGAGACATTTGCTGGAAACACCATATATTTT. It codes for CASETFAGNTIYF.

This clone showed up just once. V usage is TRBV7-2 and J usage is TRBJ2-7; 7 positions agree with TRBD1. V shed 3 bases and J 3 bases; nucleotides not matched to a gene: 2. The CDR3 length is 13 residues. Germline lookup yields CDR1 SGHTA and CDR2 FQGNSA. Here the CDR3 reads CASSFRGLYEQYF. CDR3 DNA sequence: TGTGCCAGCAGCTTTAGGGGGCTCTACGAGCAGTACTTC.

This clone occurred a few times. This sequence joins TRBV10-1 and TRBJ2-2, with TRBD2 as a possible D gene (6 bases). V shed 5 bases and J shed 1 base, with 8 bases lying between them. From germline, CDR1 is WNHNN and CDR2 SYGVQD (reference sequence). The CDR3 is 14 residues long. The CDR3 here is CASSRDLNTGELFF. CDR3 DNA sequence: TGCGCCAGCAGTCGGGACTTGAACACCGGGGAGCTGTTTTTT.

The V gene is TRBV19, the J gene TRBJ1-1; weak D call: TRBD1 (5 bases). The germline CDR1 and CDR2 sequences are LNHDA and SQIVND (reference sequence). V was pared by 3 bases and J by 4 bases, with 9 bases between. The CDR3 runs 13 residues. The CDR3, as DNA: TGTGCCAGTAGTATGGGGGTGTCCACTGAAGCTTTCTTT. This sequence encodes CASSMGVSTEAFF.